These T cell receptor beta chains were read from a single sample in a study of T cells in Graves' hyperthyroidism and ophthalmopathy. In TCRdb, the multiplex PCR reads were re-called with MiXCR into one record per CDR3 protein. The profile shows around 760,000 distinct CDR3 sequences, roughly a third of them singletons. The sequencing input was blood. These receptors all stem from a woman between 35 and 50 years old with Graves' hyperthyroidism. The CDR3 runs from the conserved cysteine through the conserved F or W. A D gene is named only where the DNA matches it firmly. Where a row states a size, it is once, few, many or the class of an expanded clone; other rows omit it.

clone size	V gene	J gene	D gene	CDR3 DNA	CDR3 protein
NA	TRBV29-1	TRBJ1-1	NA	TGCAGCTCACCACCCACAGGGACCACTGAAGCTTTCTTT	CSSPPTGTTEAFF
NA	TRBV7-2	TRBJ2-3	TRBD2	TGTGCCAGCAGCTCGGAGACTAGCGGGACCCCGCGGTATTTT	CASSSETSGTPRYF
NA	TRBV28	TRBJ1-5	NA	TGTGCCAGCAGTTTATACAGACATAACAATCAGCCCCAGCATTTT	CASSLYRHNNQPQHF
NA	TRBV4-3	TRBJ1-5	NA	TGCGCCAGCAGCCAAGGCGGGCGGGAGCAGCCCCAGCATTTT	CASSQGGREQPQHF
NA	TRBV28	TRBJ1-2	NA	TGTGCCAGCAGTCCAAACCCCAACTATGGCTACACCTTC	CASSPNPNYGYTF
NA	TRBV6-5	TRBJ2-7	NA	TGTGCCATCAAAGGGAGTTACTACGAGCAGTACTTC	CAIKGSYYEQYF
few	TRBV7-8	TRBJ2-2	NA	TGTGCCAGCAGCTTAGTTCTATCTATCACCGGGGAGCTGTTTTTT	CASSLVLSITGELFF
many	TRBV7-6	TRBJ2-5	TRBD2	TGTGCCAGCAGCAAGGGACTAGCGGGAGTGAGCGAGACCCAGTACTTC	CASSKGLAGVSETQYF
many	TRBV5-1	TRBJ1-2	NA	TGCGCCAGCAGCTTGGGAGCGGGGAGCCTTGGCTACACCTTC	CASSLGAGSLGYTF
NA	TRBV19	TRBJ1-2	TRBD1	TGTGCCAGTAGATCGGGACAGGGGAATAACTATGGCTACACCTTC	CASRSGQGNNYGYTF
few	TRBV4-3	TRBJ2-2	NA	TGCGCCAGCAGCCAACCTGAGGGGGGGGCAATCGGGGAGCTGTTTTTT	CASSQPEGGAIGELFF
NA	TRBV6-1	TRBJ1-5	TRBD1	TGTGCCAGCTCACACGGGACAGGAGATCAGCCCCAGCAGTTT	CASSHGTGDQPQQF
NA	TRBV7-2	TRBJ2-3	NA	TGCGCCAGCAGCCAATCGGGCAGACACACAGATACGCAGTATTTT	CASSQSGRHTDTQYF
NA	TRBV11-2	TRBJ1-6	NA	TGTGCCAGCAGCAATACAGGAATAAAGAATTCACCCCTCCACTTT	CASSNTGIKNSPLHF
few	TRBV6-1	TRBJ1-3	TRBD1	TGTGCCAGCAGTCCCAGGGGGGAAGGCTCTGGAAACACCATATATTTT	CASSPRGEGSGNTIYF
few	TRBV6-4	TRBJ2-5	NA	TGTGCCCCCAGAGGGGCGCTACGGACCCAGTACTTC	CAPRGALRTQYF
many	TRBV10-3	TRBJ1-1	NA	TGTGCCATCAGTGATGTGGGAAGCACTGAAGCTTTCTTT	CAISDVGSTEAFF
NA	TRBV6-1	TRBJ1-1	NA	TGTGCCAGCAGTGAAGCGCGGAATTCCAGGGACACTGAAGCTTTCTTT	CASSEARNSRDTEAFF